Described below is a single T cell receptor (beta chain) sequence and its context. The data were obtained in a study of cytomegalovirus exposure and HLA in healthy donors. Primers included in the PCR were 60 Vbeta and 13 Jbeta primers. This table comes from immunoSEQ multiplex PCR, and its TCRdb copy is limited to in-frame clones, with some not included. The data show some 190,000 clones, about 79% seen once. Deletions cut 10 bases from V and 1 base from J, with 20 bases between. Germline V CDR1 and CDR2: MGHRA, YSYEKL. The CDR3 totals 15 residues. Sample: PBMCs. This sequence joins TRBV4-1 and TRBJ2-7; D perhaps matches TRBD2 (6 bases). The origin of this receptor is a man between 18 and 29 years old in good health and CMV-seronegative. This CDR3 reads CATSAGREPSYEQYF. The CDR3 DNA sequence: TGCGCCACCTCTGCCGGGCGGGAACCTTCCTACGAGCAGTACTTC.